This entry is about one T cell receptor (beta chain). This CDR3 region has 17 residues. Per the germline V gene, CDR1 is MNHNY and CDR2 is SVGAGI (reference sequence). Trimming at V came to 5 bases and at J to 4 bases, leaving 9 bases not matched to a gene. The sample comes from a study of blood T cell repertoires in COVID-19. Sequenced by immunoSEQ multiplex PCR; TCRdb stores in-frame clones only, minus some. The profile shows some 28,000 clones, 85% of them singletons. This chain joins TRBV6-6 and TRBJ1-4; TRBD1 aligns across 11 bases. This clonotype was obtained from a human donor in a cohort sampled during active COVID-19. The material sequenced was peripheral blood. The CDR3 protein is CASSQGQGVLVNEKLFF. The CDR3 coding sequence is TGTGCCAGCAGTCAGGGACAGGGGGTTCTCGTTAATGAAAAACTGTTTTTT.